This T cell receptor beta chain was sequenced in a study of regulatory T cells in long-lasting Graves disease. Regarding the study as a whole: No thyroid tissue was studied; the work used peripheral blood only.

Arm-PCR of CDR3 regions and iRepertoire HTBI primers were used to build TCR beta libraries. TCRdb used MiXCR to reprocess the multiplex PCR reads, holding one entry per CDR3 protein. Here the sample spans around 500,000 distinct CDR3 sequences, around 20% being singletons. The time point here: persistent/refractory GD, antithyroid drugs over 5 years with positive TRAb. Making the TCR library involved RNA that had been extracted from PBMCs. Remarks on this clonotype: Its specificity is unknown.

The CDR3 runs to 14 residues. Trimming took 5 bases from V and 4 from J, leaving 15 bases between them. Germline V gene lookup returns CDR1 SQVTM and CDR2 ANQGSEA. The sample was peripheral blood mononuclear cells (PBMCs), taken when the disease was refractory, from a patient treated with antithyroid drugs. This clonotype originated in a female donor with Graves disease. J is TRBJ1-5 and V is TRBV29-1; maybe TRBD1 (5 bases). The CDR3 region is CSVSGGGWNQPQHF. The CDR3 coding sequence is TGCAGCGTTTCCGGGGGTGGTTGGAATCAGCCCCAGCATTTT.